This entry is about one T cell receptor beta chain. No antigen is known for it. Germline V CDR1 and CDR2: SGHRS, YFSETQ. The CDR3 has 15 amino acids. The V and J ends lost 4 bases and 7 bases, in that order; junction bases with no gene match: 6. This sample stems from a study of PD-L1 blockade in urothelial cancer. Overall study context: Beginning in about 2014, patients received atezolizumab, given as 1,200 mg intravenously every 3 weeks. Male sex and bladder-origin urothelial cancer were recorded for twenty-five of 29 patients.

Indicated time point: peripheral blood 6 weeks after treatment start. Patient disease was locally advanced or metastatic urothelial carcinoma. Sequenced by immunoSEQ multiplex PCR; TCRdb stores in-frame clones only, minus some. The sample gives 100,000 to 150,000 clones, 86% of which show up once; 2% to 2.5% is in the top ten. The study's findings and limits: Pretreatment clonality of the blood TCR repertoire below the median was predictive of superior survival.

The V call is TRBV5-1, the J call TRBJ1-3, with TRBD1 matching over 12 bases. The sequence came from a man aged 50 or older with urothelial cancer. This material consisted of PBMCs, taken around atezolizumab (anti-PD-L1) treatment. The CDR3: CASSQGTGGSNTIYF. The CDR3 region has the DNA TGCGCCAGCAGCCAGGGGACAGGGGGCTCGAACACCATATATTTT.